This TCR beta chain is from a study of vaccination and CD4 T cells after COVID-19. Study-level background: Convalescent patients gave post-COVID blood a median approximately 100 days post-diagnosis, range 35 to 161. As a positive control, some control cultures were given a CEFX pool, while others were given an HIV-1 Nef pool or no peptide.

As regards this clonotype: The antigen is unknown.

Germline CDR1 reads DFQATT; CDR2 reads SNEGSKA (reference sequence). The V and J ends lost 2 bases and 3 bases respectively, with 11 bases between them. The CDR3 spans 13 residues. Time point defined: late sampling 161 to 241 days after vaccination in a few convalescent patients. The treatment: roughly 11-day PBMC culture with coronavirus spike peptide pools or control peptides (ViraFEST assay). The culture of a few million PBMCs per well included approximately 10 IU/ml IL-2 and about 9.8 ug/ml peptide pools. Sequence data for DNA of cultured CD4+ T cells were generated by the Oncomine TCR Beta short-read assay. TCRdb used MiXCR to reprocess the PCR reads, holding one entry per CDR3 protein. The data contain about 17,000 distinct CDR3 sequences, roughly 50% of them singletons.

This chain joins TRBV20-1 and TRBJ2-7, with a weak D call TRBD1 (6 bases). Sequences were derived from CD4+ T cells from blood, cultured in vitro, sampled about 7 months after SARS-CoV-2 vaccination. The sequence derives from a human donor who had recovered from COVID-19. CDR3 residues: CSARLGQIYEQYF. In DNA form, the CDR3 reads TGCAGTGCTAGATTGGGACAAATCTACGAGCAGTACTTC.